A single sample gave rise to the 15 T cell receptor beta chains below, sequenced in a study of cytomegalovirus exposure and HLA in healthy donors (dated by TCRdb to 2016 to 2017). The method behind the library was the immunoSEQ multiplex PCR assay. A mixture of 60 forward primers for TCR Vbeta segments and 13 reverse primers for TCR Jbeta segments was used in the multiplex PCR. Held by TCRdb, this immuneACCESS table contains in-frame sequences only and omits some clones. Under half of the omission traces to an unresolved V gene where checked; the cause of the rest is unknown. The sample includes around 150,000 clones, with over 70% observed a single time. The ten most abundant clones make up 2.2% of the sample. Sequencing was performed on PBMCs. The receptors were gathered from a young man in good health and CMV-seronegative.

The chain has TRBV30 and TRBJ2-1; tentative D call: TRBD2 (6 bases). Per germline, CDR1 GTSNPN and CDR2 SVGIG (reference sequence). The germline V and J ends were trimmed by 5 bases and 0 bases, with 8 bases remaining between them. The CDR3 spans 13 residues. The CDR3 spells CAWGRGSYNEQFF. In DNA, the CDR3 is TGTGCCTGGGGGCGGGGCTCCTACAATGAGCAGTTCTTC. Full variable domain (remainder filled in from reference TRBV30 and TRBJ2-1): SQTIHQWPATLVQPVGSPLSLECTVEGTSNPNLYWYRQAAGRGLQLLFYSVGIGQISSEVPQNLSASRPQDRQFILSSKKLLLSDSGFYLCAWGRGSYNEQFFGPGTRLTVL.

The chain is built from TRBV19 and TRBJ2-2; 8 nucleotides match TRBD2. CDR3 length: 14 amino acids. V trimming: 8 bases; J trimming: 9 bases; junction bases outside the gene matches: 11. The germline CDR1 and CDR2 sequences are LNHDA and SQIVND (reference sequence). The CDR3 loop is CASLAREGRRELFF. The CDR3 nucleotides read TGTGCCAGTCTGGCCCGGGAGGGCCGAAGGGAGCTGTTTTTT.

The chain couples TRBV5-4 to TRBJ2-1; maybe TRBD2 (6 bases). The CDR3 length is 16 residues. Germline values: CDR1 SGHNT, CDR2 YYREEE (reference sequence). The ends were cut back, 4 bases at V and 2 bases at J, with 16 bases in the middle. Written as DNA, the CDR3 is TGTGCCAGCAGCCAAGACCCCGGGAGCACCTACAATGAGCAGTTCTTC. Amino acids: CASSQDPGSTYNEQFF.

This chain connects TRBV5-4 to TRBJ2-5; TRBD2 matches 8 bases. CDR1 is SGHNT and CDR2 is YYREEE in the germline V gene (reference sequence). This CDR3 has 15 residues. J lost 4 bases, V lost 1 base, and 6 bases had no gene match. CDR3 nucleotide sequence: TGTGCCAGCAGCTTGCCAGCGGGAGAAAGAGAGACCCAGTACTTC. It codes for CASSLPAGERETQYF. The whole variable domain, remainder taken from reference TRBV5-4 and TRBJ2-5, is ETGVTQSPTHLIKTRGQQVTLRCSSQSGHNTVSWYQQALGQGPQFIFQYYREEENGRGNFPPRFSGLQFPNYSSELNVNALELDDSALYLCASSLPAGERETQYFGPGTRLLVL.

The V and J genes are TRBV10-1 and TRBJ2-5; 7 nucleotides agree with TRBD2. Germline values: CDR1 WNHNN, CDR2 SYGVQD (reference sequence). The CDR3 covers 16 residues. V lost 8 bases and J lost 1; bases outside the gene matches: 13. The CDR3 spells CASHRVGGEIQETQYF. The CDR3 coding sequence is TGCGCCAGCCACCGCGTTGGGGGGGAGATCCAAGAGACCCAGTACTTC.

The rearrangement links TRBV7-2 to TRBJ1-4; D possibly corresponds to TRBD1 (6 bases). Looked up from germline, CDR1 is SGHTA and CDR2 is FQGNSA. Trimming took off 4 bases at V and 7 bases at J, with 13 bases between the two ends. The CDR3 covers 14 residues. The CDR3 coding sequence is TGTGCCAGCAGCTACCTTAGGGGGGGTGAAAAACTGTTTTTT. This encodes CASSYLRGGEKLFF.

This sequence joins TRBV19 and TRBJ2-5; 10 bases map to TRBD1. The CDR3 contains 15 residues. Germline values: CDR1 LNHDA, CDR2 SQIVND (reference sequence). V gave up 5 bases and J gave up 3 bases; unmatched junction bases: 6. This CDR3 reads CASSQPGQGKETQYF. In DNA form, the CDR3 reads TGTGCCAGTAGTCAACCGGGACAGGGGAAAGAGACCCAGTACTTC.

The V call is TRBV10-1, the J call TRBJ2-1, with D uncertain. Germline loops: CDR1 WNHNN, CDR2 SYGVQD (reference sequence). V was pared by 5 bases and J by 6 bases, with 20 bases between. The CDR3 spans 16 residues. CDR3 loop: CASSPDSILIPNEQFF. CDR3 sequence (DNA): TGCGCCAGCAGTCCCGACTCAATCCTAATACCCAATGAGCAGTTCTTC.

This clone occurred once. The rearrangement links TRBV9 to TRBJ2-3; D unclear. Trimming took off 0 bases at V and 3 bases at J, with 2 bases between the two ends. CDR1 and CDR2 (germline): SGDLS, YYNGEE. The CDR3 covers 12 residues. The CDR3 loop is CASSVATDTQYF. The CDR3 DNA sequence: TGTGCCAGCAGCGTAGCTACAGATACGCAGTATTTT.

This clone was counted once. This chain uses TRBV27 with TRBJ1-2; D is perhaps TRBD1 (6 bases). Trimming removed 10 bases at V and 4 bases at J, with 16 bases between. CDR3 length equals 13 residues. Germline lookup yields CDR1 MNHEY and CDR2 SMNVEV (reference sequence). CDR3 region: CATRDGGFYGYTF. DNA of the CDR3: TGTGCCACCAGGGATGGGGGCTTCTATGGCTACACCTTC.

The rearrangement links TRBV5-1 to TRBJ1-1, with D possibly TRBD1 on 6 matching bases. Deletions cut 2 bases from V and 5 bases from J, with 13 bases between. CDR3 length equals 14 residues. The germline gives CDR1 SGHRS, CDR2 YFSETQ. The CDR3 loop reads CASSFQGPGTEAFF. The CDR3 DNA sequence: TGCGCCAGCAGCTTTCAGGGGCCGGGGACTGAAGCTTTCTTT.

This chain uses TRBV2 with TRBJ2-1; TRBD2 agrees at 11 bases. Per germline, CDR1 SNHLY and CDR2 FYNNEI. The CDR3 consists of 14 residues. V lost 8 bases, J lost 4 bases, and 4 bases stayed unmatched. CDR3 sequence: CASRLAGRYNEQFF. In DNA form, the CDR3 reads TGTGCCAGCCGACTAGCGGGACGATACAATGAGCAGTTCTTC.

The rearrangement joins TRBV9 to TRBJ1-1; D not certain. Trimming pared 3 bases from V and 1 base from J, leaving 7 bases between. This CDR3 is built from 13 residues. Per the germline V gene, CDR1 is SGDLS and CDR2 is YYNGEE. CDR3 sequence reads: CASSDLANTEAFF. CDR3 in DNA: TGTGCCAGCAGCGATTTGGCGAACACTGAAGCTTTCTTT.

Comment on this clone: An end of the junction does not agree with germline; a read error may underlie this. This chain joins TRBV7-9 and TRBJ1-2; the D gene is possibly TRBD1 (6 bases). Germline V gives CDR1 SEHNR, CDR2 FQNEAQ (reference sequence). This CDR3 comprises 15 residues. CDR3 in amino acids: CSSSLGQQPAYGYTF. In DNA, the CDR3 is TGTTCCAGCAGCTTAGGACAGCAACCCGCCTATGGCTACACCTTC. Supplemented by reference TRBV7-9 and TRBJ1-2, the full variable domain reads DTGVSQNPRHKITKRGQNVTFRCDPISEHNRLYWYRQTLGQGPEFLTYFQNEAQLEKSRLLSDRFSAERPKGSFSTLEIQRTEQGDSAMYLCSSSLGQQPAYGYTFGSGTRLTVV.

There are a few counts of this clone. CDR3 loop: CASKFRQGYAEAFF. The CDR3 DNA sequence: TGTGCCAGCAAATTCAGACAGGGGTATGCTGAAGCTTTCTTT. This chain links TRBV28 with TRBJ1-1, with 8 bases matching TRBD1. J gave up 6 bases and V 7 bases, and 10 bases lay outside the gene matches. Germline V lookup: CDR1 MDHEN, CDR2 SYDVKM. The CDR3 totals 14 residues.